The 29 T cell receptor beta chains presented below share a single source sample, sequenced in a study of blood T cell repertoires in COVID-19 (dated by TCRdb to the early 2020s). The method behind the library was the immunoSEQ multiplex PCR assay. Entries here come from immuneACCESS through TCRdb and include only in-frame sequences with V and J called. Some clones fail to appear in such tables; in the studies checked, an unresolved V gene covers under half of the shortfall, and the cause of the remainder is unknown. The sample table holds 70,000 or so clones, of which roughly nine tenths were seen once. The ten largest clones add up to roughly a tenth of the sample. Sequenced: peripheral blood. These receptors were obtained from a human donor in a cohort sampled during active COVID-19.

This clone was seen only once. This chain connects TRBV5-1 to TRBJ2-2; the D is unclear. Looked up from germline, CDR1 is SGHRS and CDR2 is YFSETQ. The CDR3 spans 13 residues. Trimming stripped 3 bases from V and 0 bases from J, with 3 bases between. Here the CDR3 reads CASSSTNTGELFF. The CDR3 DNA follows: TGCGCCAGCAGCTCAACGAACACCGGGGAGCTGTTTTTT.

The chain recombines TRBV12-5 with TRBJ1-5; tentative D call: TRBD1 (5 bases). This CDR3 is 13 amino acids long. V dropped 6 bases and J dropped 2 bases, with 8 bases sitting between them. In germline, CDR1 is LGHNT, CDR2 FRNRAP. Here the CDR3 reads CASGRGGNQPQHF. CDR3 bases: TGTGCTAGTGGGCGGGGCGGCAATCAGCCCCAGCATTTT.

The V call is TRBV7-8, the J call TRBJ2-2; TRBD2 matches at 11 bases. This CDR3 spans 16 amino acids. Per germline, CDR1 SGHVS and CDR2 FQNEAQ. The V and J ends lost 6 bases and 4 bases, in that order; junction bases with no gene match: 7. The chain's CDR3 is CASRPGLAVTTGELFF. The CDR3 DNA reads as TGTGCCAGCAGACCGGGACTAGCGGTTACCACCGGGGAGCTGTTTTTT. The full variable domain, rest sourced from reference TRBV7-8 and TRBJ2-2, is GAGVSQSPRYKVAKRGQDVALRCDPISGHVSLFWYQQALGQGPEFLTYFQNEAQLDKSGLPSDRFFAERPEGSVSTLKIQRTQQEDSAVYLCASRPGLAVTTGELFFGEGSRLTVL.

CDR3 DNA sequence: TGCGCCAGCAGCAAGACTAGCGGGTTTTCCTACGAGCAGTACTTC. Translation gives CASSKTSGFSYEQYF. The chain carries TRBV5-1 and TRBJ2-7; 10 bases line up with TRBD2. CDR1 and CDR2 (germline): SGHRS, YFSETQ. Losses at the gene ends were 4 bases for V and 1 base for J; bases not matched to a gene: 5. CDR3 size: 15 residues.

This chain connects TRBV7-2 to TRBJ2-5, with 14 bases lining up with TRBD2. CDR3 length: 19 residues. V trimming: 0 bases; J trimming: 7 bases; junction bases outside the gene matches: 13. Per germline, CDR1 SGHTA and CDR2 FQGNSA. This CDR3 reads CASSLAPGTSGSSLGTQYF. The DNA for the CDR3 is TGTGCCAGCAGCTTAGCCCCCGGGACTAGCGGGAGTAGCCTAGGGACCCAGTACTTC. The full variable domain, completed using reference TRBV7-2 and TRBJ2-5, is GAGVSQSPSNKVTEKGKDVELRCDPISGHTALYWYRQSLGQGLEFLIYFQGNSAPDKSGLPSDRFSAERTGGSVSTLTIQRTQQEDSAVYLCASSLAPGTSGSSLGTQYFGPGTRLLVL.

This rearrangement joins TRBV29-1 to TRBJ2-3; TRBD1 matches 7 bases. CDR3 size: 13 residues. CDR1 and CDR2 (germline): SQVTM, ANQGSEA. The trim removed 3 bases at V and 6 bases at J, leaving 6 bases unmatched. In DNA form, the CDR3 reads TGCAGCGTTGATAGGGGGCGTGAGGATACGCAGTATTTT. This encodes CSVDRGREDTQYF.

This clone was found once. The rearrangement links TRBV2 to TRBJ1-3, with D uncertain. Looked up from germline, CDR1 is SNHLY and CDR2 is FYNNEI. The germline V and J ends were trimmed by 8 bases and 0 bases, with 5 bases remaining between them. The CDR3 extends over 12 amino acids. CDR3 nucleotides: TGTGCCAGCGACTCCTCTGGAAACACCATATATTTT. This gives the protein CASDSSGNTIYF. Combining the CDR3 with reference TRBV2 and TRBJ1-3 gives the whole variable domain EPEVTQTPSHQVTQMGQEVILRCVPISNHLYFYWYRQILGQKVEFLVSFYNNEISEKSEIFDDQFSVERPDGSNFTLKIRSTKLEDSAMYFCASDSSGNTIYFGEGSWLTVV.

The J gene is TRBJ1-2, the V gene TRBV11-2; TRBD1 matches at 9 bases. J lost 2 bases, V lost 5 bases, and 9 bases had no gene match. The germline V gene has CDR1 SGHAT and CDR2 FQNNGV. The CDR3 sequence is 16 residues long. CDR3 sequence reads: CASSPDRDRVNYGYTF. The CDR3 DNA sequence: TGTGCCAGCAGCCCCGACCGGGACAGGGTGAACTATGGCTACACCTTC.

V gene TRBV19 combines with J gene TRBJ2-3; 9 bases map to TRBD2. V lost 5 bases and J lost 2; bases outside the gene matches: 8. This CDR3 is built from 16 residues. Germline V gene sequence: CDR1 LNHDA, CDR2 SQIVND (reference sequence). The CDR3 region is CASSVQTSGSTDTQYF. The CDR3 DNA follows: TGTGCCAGTAGTGTCCAAACTAGCGGGTCCACAGATACGCAGTATTTT.

The V call is TRBV5-4, the J call TRBJ1-1; tentatively, D is TRBD1 (5 bases). With 4 bases removed from V and 2 bases from J, the gap between germline ends came to 12 bases. The CDR3 is 14 amino acids. Per germline, CDR1 SGHNT and CDR2 YYREEE (reference sequence). The CDR3, as DNA: TGTGCCAGCAGCCACCCCGACAGAAACACTGAAGCTTTCTTT. It codes for CASSHPDRNTEAFF. The full variable domain, in which reference TRBV5-4 and TRBJ1-1 provide the parts outside the CDR3, is ETGVTQSPTHLIKTRGQQVTLRCSSQSGHNTVSWYQQALGQGPQFIFQYYREEENGRGNFPPRFSGLQFPNYSSELNVNALELDDSALYLCASSHPDRNTEAFFGQGTRLTVV.

This chain uses TRBV6-5 with TRBJ2-3, with 11 bases matching TRBD2. The CDR3 covers 14 residues. Germline CDR1 reads MNHEY; CDR2 reads SVGAGI. Unmatched junction bases numbered 3, after V lost 6 bases and J lost 4 bases. The CDR3 DNA follows: TGTGCCAGCAGCCCGGGACTAGCGGCAGATACGCAGTATTTT. The encoded protein is CASSPGLAADTQYF.

The V gene is TRBV12-5, the J gene TRBJ1-6, with 8 bases aligning to TRBD1. Germline loops: CDR1 LGHNT, CDR2 FRNRAP. The CDR3 runs 19 residues. The J segment lost 2 bases and the V segment lost 6 bases, leaving 15 bases of the junction unmatched. CDR3 coding DNA: TGTGCTAGTGGCCGAAAAAGACGACAGGGGTTCACCTATAATTCACCCCTCCACTTT. Its protein product is CASGRKRRQGFTYNSPLHF.

The chain combines TRBV6-5 with TRBJ1-4, with TRBD1 matching 8 bases. The CDR3 is 16 residues long. Germline assignment: CDR1 MNHEY and CDR2 SVGAGI. J was trimmed by 10 bases and V by 4 bases; bases with no gene match: 14. CDR3 loop: CASSLQGAGGGRKLFF. The CDR3, as DNA: TGTGCCAGCAGTTTACAAGGTGCAGGGGGCGGTCGAAAACTGTTTTTT.

The gene calls are TRBV2 and TRBJ2-1, with 13 bases lining up with TRBD2. Looked up from germline, CDR1 is SNHLY and CDR2 is FYNNEI. This CDR3 has 16 residues. V was pared by 5 bases and J by 5 bases, with 6 bases of the junction left unmatched. In nucleotides, the CDR3 is TGTGCCAGCAGTCCTAGACTAGCGGGGGGACACAATGAGCAGTTCTTC. Translating gives CASSPRLAGGHNEQFF.

V and J are TRBV6-2 or TRBV6-3 and TRBJ2-2; 8 bases align to TRBD2. J lost 2 bases, V lost 6 bases, and 11 bases had no gene match. The length of the CDR3 is 17 residues. From germline, CDR1 is MNHEY and CDR2 SVGEGT. CDR3 sequence (DNA): TGTGCCAGCAGCTCGGGGGGGGCAGAAGCTAACACCGGGGAGCTGTTTTTT. Its protein is CASSSGGAEANTGELFF.

This clone showed up just once. This sequence joins TRBV9 and TRBJ2-1; 7 positions agree with TRBD2. Germline assignment: CDR1 SGDLS and CDR2 YYNGEE. Trimming cost V 4 bases and J 2 bases; bases outside gene matches: 6. The CDR3 is 15 residues long. CDR3: CASSPKAGPYNEQFF. The CDR3 DNA reads as TGTGCCAGCAGCCCCAAAGCGGGACCCTACAATGAGCAGTTCTTC.

This sequence joins TRBV7-2 and TRBJ2-3, with 8 bases fitting TRBD2. CDR1 is SGHTA and CDR2 is FQGNSA in the germline V gene. V was pared by 1 base and J by 0 bases, with 6 bases of the junction left unmatched. The CDR3 spans 17 residues. The DNA for the CDR3 is TGTGCCAGCAGCTTAGGTCTAGCGGGCCCTAGCACAGATACGCAGTATTTT. Translated, it gives CASSLGLAGPSTDTQYF.

This clone was seen at least ten times. V and J are TRBV3-1 (or the pseudogene TRBV3-2) and TRBJ1-6, with 9 bases identical to TRBD1. The germline V gene encodes CDR1 LGHDT and CDR2 YNNKEL (reference sequence). V lost 2 bases and J lost 10; bases outside the gene matches: 15. The CDR3 totals 18 residues. CDR3 DNA: TGTGCCAGCAGCCAACGGGACAGGGTATCTTTCCCGGCCTCACCCCTCCACTTT. Translation gives CASSQRDRVSFPASPLHF.

The chain employs TRBV7-2 and TRBJ1-6, with 9 bases aligning to TRBD1. With V trimmed by 1 base and J by 6 bases, 1 base remained unmatched. The CDR3 is made up of 15 amino acids. CDR1 SGHTA and CDR2 FQGNSA come from the germline V gene. The DNA of the CDR3 is TGTGCCAGCAGCTTAGTGGGACAGGGTAATTCACCCCTCCACTTT. Encoded protein: CASSLVGQGNSPLHF.

V usage is TRBV6-6 and J usage is TRBJ1-5; 8 bases are a match to TRBD1. The germline V gene encodes CDR1 MNHNY and CDR2 SVGAGI (reference sequence). The CDR3 runs 14 residues. V shed 6 bases and J 9 bases; nucleotides not matched to a gene: 10. The CDR3 sequence: CASSPRTGYGPQHF. The CDR3 nucleotides read TGTGCCAGCAGCCCTAGGACAGGGTACGGGCCCCAGCATTTT.

The V gene is TRBV20-1, the J gene TRBJ2-1; tentatively, D is TRBD2 (6 bases). The CDR3 sequence is 15 residues long. Germline assignment: CDR1 DFQATT and CDR2 SNEGSKA (reference sequence). The V gene lost 3 bases and the J gene lost 8 bases, with 20 bases spanning the gap. CDR3 region: CSASVGRVGGDEQFF. The CDR3 DNA reads as TGCAGTGCTAGTGTCGGGAGAGTTGGCGGAGATGAGCAGTTCTTC.

The chain carries TRBV7-2 and TRBJ2-1; 11 nucleotides agree with TRBD2. This CDR3 is built from 15 residues. Germline CDR1 reads SGHTA; CDR2 reads FQGNSA. After removal of 1 base from V and 5 bases from J, the junction contained 1 base not matched to a gene. In nucleotides, the CDR3 is TGTGCCAGCAGCTTAGGACTAGCGGGGAACAATGAGCAGTTCTTC. This codes for CASSLGLAGNNEQFF.

This clone was seen just once. The rearrangement uses TRBV28 and TRBJ2-1; no firm D call. With 6 bases removed from V and 7 bases from J, the gap between germline ends came to 10 bases. The CDR3 runs to 12 residues. From germline, CDR1 is MDHEN and CDR2 SYDVKM. CDR3 loop: CASRTLMNEQFF. The CDR3 bases are TGTGCCAGCAGAACATTGATGAATGAGCAGTTCTTC.

This clone was recorded once. The chain couples TRBV28 to TRBJ1-1; D perhaps matches TRBD1 (5 bases). Germline CDR1 and CDR2: MDHEN and SYDVKM. The germline V and J ends were trimmed by 4 bases and 5 bases, with 14 bases remaining between them. The CDR3 is made up of 14 amino acids. The CDR3 region has the DNA TGTGCCAGCAGTTCCGCAGGGAGGCGGACTGAAGCTTTCTTT. Its protein product is CASSSAGRRTEAFF.

The chain recombines TRBV24-1 with TRBJ1-2; TRBD1 agrees at 12 bases. Germline lookup yields CDR1 KGHDR and CDR2 SFDVKD. This CDR3 has 17 residues. With 3 bases clipped from V and 4 bases from J, the junction kept 8 bases outside the gene matches. The CDR3 loop reads CATSDDGTGGKPYGYTF. The CDR3 DNA sequence: TGTGCCACCAGTGATGATGGGACAGGGGGCAAACCCTATGGCTACACCTTC.

The chain is built from TRBV10-3 and TRBJ2-7; 7 bases agree with TRBD1. The V gene's germline CDR1 is ENHRY and CDR2 SYGVKD. The CDR3 loop spans 14 amino acids. With 6 bases clipped from V and 7 bases from J, the junction kept 12 bases outside the gene matches. CDR3 amino acids: CAISFSLGQQEQYF. The CDR3 DNA sequence: TGTGCCATCAGCTTTTCTTTGGGACAGCAGGAGCAGTACTTC.

This chain joins TRBV7-9 and TRBJ2-1, with 11 bases that match TRBD2. J gave up 12 bases and V 5 bases, and 0 bases lay outside the gene matches. CDR3 length: 11 amino acids. CDR1 and CDR2 from the germline V gene are SEHNR and FQNEAQ (reference sequence). CDR3 nucleotide sequence: TGTGCCAGCAGCGGGACTAGCGGGCAGTTCTTC. Residues: CASSGTSGQFF.

The chain uses TRBV6-5 and TRBJ2-7, with a tentative D call TRBD1 (6 bases). The ends were cut back, 0 bases at V and 1 base at J, with 13 bases in the middle. Germline CDR1 MNHEY, CDR2 SVGAGI. This CDR3 comprises 16 residues. CDR3 DNA sequence: TGTGCCAGCAGTTACTCGTCGGGACATGAGTCCTACGAGCAGTACTTC. Residues: CASSYSSGHESYEQYF.

The V call is TRBV28, the J call TRBJ1-2, with TRBD1 matching over 10 bases. Germline CDR1 reads MDHEN; CDR2 reads SYDVKM. V gave up 4 bases and J gave up 4 bases; unmatched junction bases: 15. This CDR3 is 18 amino acids long. Written as DNA, the CDR3 is TGTGCCAGCAGTTCAACTCTGCCGACAGGGGGCGCGAGCTATGGCTACACCTTC. It yields the protein CASSSTLPTGGASYGYTF.